The subject of this entry is one T cell receptor (beta chain). No antigen is known for it. V shed 4 bases and J shed 4 bases, with 13 bases lying between them. There are 13 residues in the CDR3. Germline V lookup: CDR1 SQVTM, CDR2 ANQGSEA. This specimen belongs to a study of CD8 T cells in ankylosing spondylitis. Broader study findings: Matched ankylosing spondylitis synovial fluid reportedly showed significant enrichment of disease-linked clones. There was a TCR beta motif, made of eight highly homologous variants, that appeared characteristic of ankylosing spondylitis blood.

Quantitative barcoded 5'-RACE was used to prepare TCR beta libraries. TCRdb re-analysed the 5' RACE reads in MiXCR, keeping a single row per CDR3 protein. The sample lists roughly 240,000 distinct CDR3 sequences, roughly 32% occurring once. Sequencing was performed on blood, either unsorted or a sorted T cell fraction (not recorded which). This receptor was identified in a male donor with ankylosing spondylitis or in good health (not recorded which). This chain joins TRBV29-1 and TRBJ1-2; D is perhaps TRBD1 (6 bases). This chain's CDR3 is CSVVSGDGYGYTF. The CDR3 DNA reads TGCAGCGTTGTGTCAGGGGATGGCTATGGCTACACCTTC.